Below, 9 T cell receptor beta chains from the same sample are listed, as sequenced in a study of cytomegalovirus exposure and HLA in healthy donors. PCR used 60 Vbeta primers and 13 Jbeta primers. Sequenced by immunoSEQ multiplex PCR; TCRdb stores in-frame clones only, minus some. The sample contains under 200,000 clones, around 85% of which appear only once. The sample consisted of PBMCs. The receptors originated from a man aged 40-55 years in good health and CMV-seropositive.

This clone has a handful of counts. This rearrangement joins TRBV21-1 to TRBJ1-2. TRBV21-1 is shown as a pseudogene. The CDR3 covers 13 residues. CDR3 sequence (DNA): TGTGCCAGCAGCAAAGCCGGGGGGAATGGCTACACCTTC. This sequence encodes CASSKAGGNGYTF.

This chain connects TRBV15 to TRBJ1-3, with D possibly matching TRBD1 (5 bases). V was clipped by 1 base and J by 3 bases, with 13 bases between them. This CDR3 is 16 amino acids long. CDR1 LNHNV and CDR2 YYDKDF come from the germline V gene (reference sequence). The CDR3 spells CATSRGSGTDGNTIYF. Here the CDR3 DNA reads TGTGCCACCAGCAGAGGAAGCGGGACGGATGGAAACACCATATATTTT.

This chain joins TRBV6-5 and TRBJ1-3, with 7 nucleotides matching TRBD1. Germline V lookup: CDR1 MNHEY, CDR2 SVGAGI. Unmatched junction bases numbered 4, after V lost 3 bases and J lost 2 bases. The CDR3 loop spans 15 amino acids. The CDR3 bases are TGTGCCAGCAGTTATGCTCAGGGGGCTGGAAACACCATATATTTT. It yields the protein CASSYAQGAGNTIYF.

This clone was observed once. The V and J genes are TRBV5-4 and TRBJ2-5; D unresolved. The germline V and J ends were trimmed by 7 bases and 3 bases, with 16 bases remaining between them. Germline V gene data show CDR1 as SGHNT and CDR2 as YYREEE (reference sequence). The CDR3 sequence is 14 residues long. The chain's CDR3 is CASGARTVKETQYF. The CDR3 DNA reads TGTGCCAGCGGAGCCCGAACGGTAAAAGAGACCCAGTACTTC.

V usage is TRBV15 and J usage is TRBJ1-6, with D possibly being TRBD1 (5 bases). The V gene lost 0 bases and the J gene lost 10 bases, with 16 bases spanning the gap. CDR1 and CDR2 from the germline V gene are LNHNV and YYDKDF (reference sequence). The CDR3 loop spans 16 amino acids. The CDR3 coding sequence is TGTGCCACCAGCAGAGATAAGGCAGGGAAGAACTCACCCCTCCACTTT. Translating gives CATSRDKAGKNSPLHF. Full variable domain (outside the CDR3, taken from reference TRBV15 and TRBJ1-6): DAMVIQNPRYQVTQFGKPVTLSCSQTLNHNVMYWYQQKSSQAPKLLFHYYDKDFNNEADTPDNFQSRRPNTSFCFLDIRSPGLGDTAMYLCATSRDKAGKNSPLHFGNGTRLTVT.

This clone was seen just once. The V and J genes are TRBV10-3 and TRBJ1-2; D may be TRBD1 (5 bases). Germline CDR1 and CDR2: ENHRY and SYGVKD. Trimming removed 3 bases at V and 8 bases at J, with 13 bases between. CDR3 length equals 13 residues. CDR3 sequence reads: CAISEIRQFGYTF. In nucleotides, the CDR3 is TGTGCCATCAGTGAAATAAGACAGTTCGGCTACACCTTC.

The chain employs TRBV19 and TRBJ2-5; a possible D gene is TRBD2 (6 bases). Germline V lookup: CDR1 LNHDA, CDR2 SQIVND (reference sequence). Trimming took off 1 base at V and 5 bases at J, with 11 bases between the two ends. There are 14 residues in the CDR3. Written as DNA, the CDR3 is TGTGCCAGTAGTATAGGGCGGGGTACGGAGACCCAGTACTTC. Amino acid sequence: CASSIGRGTETQYF.

This chain joins TRBV5-1 and TRBJ2-3; possibly TRBD2 for D (6 bases). Between the trimmed V and J ends, which lost 3 bases and 6 bases, there was a span of 20 bases. There are 16 residues in the CDR3. Germline values: CDR1 SGHRS, CDR2 YFSETQ. The CDR3 protein is CASSSTRDSSLDTQYF. In DNA, the CDR3 is TGCGCCAGCAGCTCTACCCGGGACTCGAGTTTGGATACGCAGTATTTT.

This chain uses TRBV27 with TRBJ1-1; tentatively, D is TRBD1 (6 bases). Trimming pared 7 bases from V and 7 bases from J, leaving 10 bases between. Germline CDR1 MNHEY, CDR2 SMNVEV (reference sequence). This CDR3 has 11 residues. This CDR3 reads CASTRRGEAFF. The DNA of the CDR3 is TGTGCCAGCACCCGCAGGGGTGAAGCTTTCTTT.